The clone carrying this T cell receptor beta chain has just a few counts. The antigen is not known. Germline V CDR1 and CDR2: WNHNN, SYGVQD (reference sequence). Trimming cost V 7 bases and J 3 bases, with 16 bases left between them. The CDR3 spans 15 residues. This sample is drawn from a study of cytomegalovirus exposure and HLA in healthy donors. Study outcomes and limitations: Researchers had no immune exposure information except CMV serostatus available.

It was with 60 Vbeta and 13 Jbeta primers that the PCR ran. Sequenced by immunoSEQ multiplex PCR; TCRdb stores in-frame clones only, minus some. Of some 130,000 clones detected, 65% to 90% appear once; the ten largest clones hold about 1.2%. The sequence came from a girl aged 2 to 10 in good health and CMV-seronegative. V is TRBV10-1 and J is TRBJ2-1; D may be TRBD2 (7 bases). The material sequenced was PBMCs. CDR3 sequence: CASTKAGAGYNEQFF. DNA of the CDR3: TGCGCCAGCACCAAGGCGGGGGCTGGCTACAATGAGCAGTTCTTC.